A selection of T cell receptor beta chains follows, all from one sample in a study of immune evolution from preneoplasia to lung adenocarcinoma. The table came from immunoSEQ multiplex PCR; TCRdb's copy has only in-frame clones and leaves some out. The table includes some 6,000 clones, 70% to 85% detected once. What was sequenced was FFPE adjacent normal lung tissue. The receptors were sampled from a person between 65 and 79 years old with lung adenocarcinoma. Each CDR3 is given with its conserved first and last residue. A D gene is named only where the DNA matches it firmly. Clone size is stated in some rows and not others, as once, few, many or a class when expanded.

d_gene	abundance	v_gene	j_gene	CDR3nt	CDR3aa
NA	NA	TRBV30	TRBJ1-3	TGTGCCTGGAGTGTAATAGGTGGAAACACCATATATTTT	CAWSVIGGNTIYF
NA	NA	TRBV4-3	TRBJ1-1	TGCGCCAGCAGCCAAGATCCGGGTCAAGGTGAAGCTTTCTTT	CASSQDPGQGEAFF
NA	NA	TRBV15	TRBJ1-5	TGTGCCACCAGCAGTCGGGACAGCAATCAGCCCCAGCATTTT	CATSSRDSNQPQHF
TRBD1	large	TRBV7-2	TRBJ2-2	TGTGCCGCAGGCAGGGGGCGCCTGAACACCGGGGAGCTGTTTTTT	CAAGRGRLNTGELFF
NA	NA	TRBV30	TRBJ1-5	TGTGCCTGGAGTGCCCCCGGGCGGTGGAACAATCAGCCCCAGCATTTT	CAWSAPGRWNNQPQHF
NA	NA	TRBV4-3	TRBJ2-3	TGCGCCAGCAGCCAAGATGAGGGGGTCCTCACAGATACGCAGTATTTT	CASSQDEGVLTDTQYF
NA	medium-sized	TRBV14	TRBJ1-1	TGTGCCAGCAGCCACATCGAGGGGATGGACACTGAAGCTTTCTTT	CASSHIEGMDTEAFF
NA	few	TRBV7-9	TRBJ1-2	TGTGCCAGCAGCTCGTACGCTAGACCGACTTATGGCTACACCTTC	CASSSYARPTYGYTF
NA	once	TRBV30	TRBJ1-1	TGTGCCTGGAGTGCGGGGATGAACACTGAAGCTTTCTTT	CAWSAGMNTEAFF
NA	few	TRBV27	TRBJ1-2	TGTGCCAGCAGTGGGGCGGGGAGCTATGGCTACACCTTC	CASSGAGSYGYTF
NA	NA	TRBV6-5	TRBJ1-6	TGTGCCAGCACCGCCTGGGACTTTAATTCACCCCTCCACTTT	CASTAWDFNSPLHF
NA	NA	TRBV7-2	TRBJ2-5	TGTGCCAGCAGCTTCCGTGGAGGGGGGGATGGAGAGACCCAGTACTTC	CASSFRGGGDGETQYF
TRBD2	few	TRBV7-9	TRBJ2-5	TGTGCCAGCAGCCTATGGGGGGGAGAGACCCAGTACTTC	CASSLWGGETQYF
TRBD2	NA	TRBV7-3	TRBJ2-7	TGTGCCAGCAGCCCCTGGGGGGGAGGGACGTACGAGCAGTACTTC	CASSPWGGGTYEQYF
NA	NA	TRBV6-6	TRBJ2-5	TGTGCCAGCAGCCAGGGGGGCTGGGAGACCCAGTACTTC	CASSQGGWETQYF
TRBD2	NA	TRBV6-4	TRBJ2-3	TGTGCCAGCAGTCGGGGGGGTTCGGATACGCAGTATTTT	CASSRGGSDTQYF
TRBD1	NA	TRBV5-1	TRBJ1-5	TGCGCCAGCAGCCCCGGGACAGGAGGGGGCAATCAGCCCCAGCATTTT	CASSPGTGGGNQPQHF
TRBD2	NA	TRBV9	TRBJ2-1	TGTGCCAGCAGCGGTAGCGGGAGGGCGTTCAATGAGCAGTTCTTC	CASSGSGRAFNEQFF
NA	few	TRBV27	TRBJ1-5	TGTGCCAGCAGTTTACGGAGTAAGGCTCAGCCCCAGCATTTT	CASSLRSKAQPQHF
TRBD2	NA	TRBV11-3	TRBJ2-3	TGTGCCAGCAGCTTCGCTAGCGGCTCAGATACGCAGTATTTT	CASSFASGSDTQYF
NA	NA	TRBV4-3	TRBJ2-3	TGCGCCAGCAGCCAAGATTCAAGGGGTTCGGCAGATACGCAGTATTTT	CASSQDSRGSADTQYF
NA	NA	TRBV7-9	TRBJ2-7	TGTGCCAGCAGCTTAAATTTCGGCGAGCAGTACTTC	CASSLNFGEQYF
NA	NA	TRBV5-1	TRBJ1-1	TGCGCCAGCAGCTTGGAGCTGGTGAACACTGAAGCTTTCTTT	CASSLELVNTEAFF
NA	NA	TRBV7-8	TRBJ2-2	TGTGCCAGCAGCTTAAGATACGGGGGAGGATCCGGGGAGCTGTTTTTT	CASSLRYGGGSGELFF
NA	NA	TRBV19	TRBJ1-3	TGTGCCAGTAGTATCACGGACTCTGGAAACACCATATATTTT	CASSITDSGNTIYF
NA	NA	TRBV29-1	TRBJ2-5	TGCAGCGCTCAAACGACGCTCCGAATCCAAGAGACCCAGTACTTC	CSAQTTLRIQETQYF
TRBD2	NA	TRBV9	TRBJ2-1	TGTGCCAGCAGCGCAACCGGACTAGCGGACAATGAGCAGTTCTTC	CASSATGLADNEQFF
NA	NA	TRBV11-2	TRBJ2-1	TGTGCCAGCAGCTCAGGGGTAAATGAGCAGTTCTTC	CASSSGVNEQFF
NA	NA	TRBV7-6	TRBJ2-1	TGTGCCAGCAGCTTAGAGGAGGGATCCAATGAGCAGTTCTTC	CASSLEEGSNEQFF
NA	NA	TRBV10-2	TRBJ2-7	TGCGCCAGCAGTGGTGGGGGGGCATCCTACGAGCAGTACTTC	CASSGGGASYEQYF
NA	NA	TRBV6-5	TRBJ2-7	TGTGCCAGCAGGAACAACTACGAGCAGTACTTC	CASRNNYEQYF
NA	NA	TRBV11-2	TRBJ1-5	TGTGCCAGCAGCCCGGACGGCGATAGCAATCAGCCCCAGCATTTT	CASSPDGDSNQPQHF
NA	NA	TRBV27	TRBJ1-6	TGTGCCAGCGGAAGGGGGGGGCAGGGTTTTAATTCACCCCTCCACTTT	CASGRGGQGFNSPLHF
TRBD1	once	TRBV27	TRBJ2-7	TGTGCCAGCAGTCAGGACCGGGACAGGGGGCGGCACGAGCAGTACTTC	CASSQDRDRGRHEQYF
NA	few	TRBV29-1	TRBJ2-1	TGCAGCGTTGACTCCGGGCAGGGCAATGAGCAGTTCTTC	CSVDSGQGNEQFF
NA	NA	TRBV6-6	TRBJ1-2	TGTGCCAGCGAGGCTGACAGACATTATGGCTACACCTTC	CASEADRHYGYTF
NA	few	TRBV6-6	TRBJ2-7	TGTGCCAGCAGTTACTCGTTTCAGGACCGCGAGCAGTACTTC	CASSYSFQDREQYF